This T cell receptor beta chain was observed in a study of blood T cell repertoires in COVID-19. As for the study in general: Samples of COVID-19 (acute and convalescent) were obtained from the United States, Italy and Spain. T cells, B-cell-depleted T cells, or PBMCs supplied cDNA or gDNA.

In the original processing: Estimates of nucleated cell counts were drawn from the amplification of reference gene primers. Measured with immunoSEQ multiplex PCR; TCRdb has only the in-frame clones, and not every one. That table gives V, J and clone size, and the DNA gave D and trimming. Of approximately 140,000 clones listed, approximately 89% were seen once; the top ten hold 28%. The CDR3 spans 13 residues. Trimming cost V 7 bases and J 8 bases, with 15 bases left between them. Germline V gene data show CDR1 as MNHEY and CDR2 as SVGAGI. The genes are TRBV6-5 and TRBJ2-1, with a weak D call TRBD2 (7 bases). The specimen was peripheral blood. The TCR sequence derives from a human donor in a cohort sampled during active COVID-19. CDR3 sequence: CASTRGAEYEQFF. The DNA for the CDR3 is TGTGCCAGCACTCGGGGGGCAGAGTATGAGCAGTTCTTC.